The present T cell receptor beta chain was sequenced within a study of shared T cell receptors in the human thymus. This table comes from immunoSEQ multiplex PCR, and its TCRdb copy is limited to in-frame clones, with some not included. This sample has approximately 400,000 clones, with 95% found just once. V was clipped by 5 bases and J by 2 bases, with 13 bases between them. This CDR3 region has 14 residues. The germline V gene encodes CDR1 SGHNT and CDR2 YYREEE (reference sequence). This clone is a singleton in its sample. The chain uses TRBV5-4 and TRBJ1-2; weak D call: TRBD1 (5 bases). This receptor was taken from a human donor. The material sequenced was thymocytes. The CDR3 loop reads CASRPPGLNYGYTF. CDR3 nucleotide sequence: TGTGCCAGCAGACCGCCGGGACTGAACTATGGCTACACCTTC. The entire variable domain, with the rest obtained from reference TRBV5-4 and TRBJ1-2, is as follows: ETGVTQSPTHLIKTRGQQVTLRCSSQSGHNTVSWYQQALGQGPQFIFQYYREEENGRGNFPPRFSGLQFPNYSSELNVNALELDDSALYLCASRPPGLNYGYTFGSGTRLTVV.